This TCR beta chain was captured by sequencing in a study of blood T cell repertoires in COVID-19. Study-level background: Researchers got acute and convalescent COVID-19 samples from the United States, Italy and Spain. From T cells, B-cell-depleted T cells, or PBMCs came the material, which was cDNA or gDNA.

The CDR3 sequence is 15 residues long. V lost 7 bases and J lost 9; bases outside the gene matches: 10. CDR1 LNHDA and CDR2 SQIVND come from the germline V gene (reference sequence). Here immunoSEQ multiplex PCR was the method, and the copy in TCRdb shows in-frame clones only, minus some. Here the sample spans about 80,000 clones, around 90% being singletons. V gene TRBV19 combines with J gene TRBJ1-6; 9 bases fit TRBD1. The clonotype comes from a man in his 70s with acute or convalescent COVID-19. The sample consisted of peripheral blood. CDR3 bases: TGTGCCAGTACCGACACCGGGACAGGGCCTTCACCCCTCCACTTT. As protein: CASTDTGTGPSPLHF.